This entry features one T cell receptor (beta chain) sequence. This receptor's antigen is unknown. Qualities for individual bases were not recorded, and no much larger clone is one base off. Inclusive of the bounding cysteine and phenylalanine, the CDR3 is 14 residues long. This entry keeps only the CDR3 DNA: 42 bases, framed from base 1. The germline V end is reduced by 5 bases and the J end by 8 bases; junction bases left unmatched: 7. For CDR1 and CDR2, the germline V gene lists KGHSH and LQKENI. These data are taken from a study of T cells in Graves' hyperthyroidism and ophthalmopathy (dated by TCRdb to between 2018 and 2020). For context, the study as a whole: Peripheral blood was collected at initial diagnosis, before any treatment. TCR V-J signatures able to tell the groups apart were searched for in a discovery cohort of more than 90 patients, of whom around 43 had Graves' ophthalmopathy and roughly 59 had stable Graves' hyperthyroidism. Prospective prediction of ophthalmopathy was tested in an independent validation cohort of approximately 18 hyperthyroidism patients and 17 patients who later progressed to ophthalmopathy. The 75 to 100 discovery patients were randomly split 7:3 into training and test sets. Thyroid tissue and blood T-cell repertoires from more than five Graves' hyperthyroidism patients were also compared in the study. Once sampling was done, hyperthyroidism patients were given methimazole at a starting dose of 30 mg daily, whereas ophthalmopathy patients were given high-dose intravenous methylprednisolone. The paper reports TCR Vbeta CDR3 sequencing of more than 120 peripheral blood samples: some 41 ophthalmopathy, over 70 hyperthyroidism and around 17 progressor patients.

TCR beta CDR3 regions were amplified from RNA transcripts. For the first round of RT-PCR on the TCR CDR3, the HTBI primer set was used together with the Qiagen OneStep RT-PCR kit. Libraries were constructed in a second round of multiplex PCR, after which size selection and purification were performed. Sequencing of the libraries was done on an Illumina HiSeq2000 using paired-end 100 bp reads. The original methods were these. SOAPnuke was used to process the raw data, removing reads that contained adapters or uncalled bases, had a mean Phred below 15, or lacked an exact match to the constant primer or identifier. High-quality paired reads were merged with COPE v1.2.5, and unique nucleotide sequences were defined as clonotypes. MiTCR v1.1 was used to align the clonotypes against IMGT TRBV, TRBD and TRBJ reference segments. The analysis included only V-J combinations with a frequency above 0.0001, which together covered 99.2% of the repertoires. A TCS score was defined as the ratio between F50 (clonal expansion) and ExV (chaos), using BLOSUM62-based TCRdist between CDR3 peptides within each V-J. Welch's t-statistics and random forest reduced 514 V-J features to about 12, which were used in a naive Bayes classifier (R e1071). TCRdb redid the processing of the public reads, applying fastp at Q25 and MiXCR, and retained in-frame beta chains. Rows merge per CDR3 protein into single entries with the most common DNA and genes. TCRdb, not the original authors, processed these V and J calls. In all, the sample holds about 560,000 distinct CDR3 sequences, and around 13% of those were seen once. The ten largest make up roughly 14% of the sample.

Stable Graves' hyperthyroidism was defined as the absence of progression to ophthalmopathy over 18 months of follow-up. Hyperthyroidism patients were newly diagnosed, with disease duration under 2 months, and aged 18 to 65 years. Patients with uncontrolled infections, other autoimmune diseases, pregnancy or lactation were excluded. Diagnoses relied on clinical symptoms, serum thyroxine and TRAb, thyroid ultrasound and orbital computed tomography. Ficoll-Paque density gradient centrifugation was used to isolate PBMCs from under 11 ml of fresh peripheral blood. Total RNA was extracted using Trizol reagent, and RNA quality was assessed on an Agilent 2100 Bioanalyzer. Study-level results and caveats: Ophthalmopathy was separated from stable hyperthyroidism by a 13 V-J signature model, with about 86% sensitivity and approximately 81% specificity obtained in cross-validation and 80%/75% obtained in testing. No statistical method was used to set the sample size in advance, and investigators knew the group allocation. In validation, the model predicted progression to ophthalmopathy with roughly 70% sensitivity and around 72% specificity, a median of 6.5 months before onset. Blood samples also contained most of the expanded thyroid clonotypes (frequency above 0.001), which suggests that blood repertoires may reflect thyroid immune responses.

The sequenced sample consisted of blood. The sequence was obtained from a middle-aged woman with Graves' hyperthyroidism. The chain links TRBV18 with TRBJ2-1, with 9 junctional bases fitting TRBD2. The CDR3 protein is CASSNLAGRDEQFF. The nucleotide sequence is given as TGTGCCAGCTCAAATCTAGCGGGAAGGGATGAGCAGTTCTTC.